The rows below give T cell receptor beta chains drawn from one sample of a study of blood T cell repertoires in COVID-19. Here immunoSEQ multiplex PCR was the method, and the copy in TCRdb shows in-frame clones only, minus some. The data show roughly 250,000 clones, with about 80% seen just once and 15% to 19% held by the top ten. The sequenced material came from peripheral blood. These receptors all stem from a person between 65 and 79 years old with COVID-19, enrolled during active disease. Each CDR3 is given with its conserved first and last residue. The order of the fields is CDR3 protein, CDR3 DNA, V gene, clone size, D gene, J gene. The D gene is left open where the match is weak. A clone size is listed for some rows: how often the clone was seen (once, few, many), or a class if it is expanded.

CDR3: CASSQRTGIGTEAFF
DNA: TGTGCCAGCAGCCAAAGGACAGGTATTGGCACTGAAGCTTTCTTT
V: TRBV11-2
size: NA
D: TRBD1
J: TRBJ1-1

CDR3: CASSLGPTGGGRGYTF
DNA: TGCGCCAGCAGCTTGGGACCGACAGGGGGAGGACGGGGCTACACCTTC
V: TRBV5-1
size: NA
D: TRBD1
J: TRBJ1-2

CDR3: CASSLWGTGVAEQFF
DNA: TGTGCCAGCAGTTTATGGGGTACGGGGGTGGCTGAGCAGTTCTTC
V: TRBV28
size: NA
D: NA
J: TRBJ2-1

CDR3: CASIRSGTENTEAFF
DNA: TGTGCCAGCATCCGTTCCGGGACAGAGAACACTGAAGCTTTCTTT
V: TRBV6-5
size: NA
D: TRBD1
J: TRBJ1-1

CDR3: CASRRQRLSDTQYF
DNA: TGTGCCAGCAGGCGACAGAGATTGTCGGATACGCAGTATTTT
V: TRBV6-5
size: NA
D: NA
J: TRBJ2-3

CDR3: CASAYYEQYF
DNA: TGCGCCAGCGCCTACTACGAGCAGTACTTC
V: TRBV10-1
size: NA
D: NA
J: TRBJ2-7

CDR3: CASSPGQGAQEQFF
DNA: TGCGCCAGCAGCCCGGGACAGGGGGCGCAGGAGCAGTTCTTC
V: TRBV5-1
size: once
D: TRBD1
J: TRBJ2-1

CDR3: CASSQDRGGGTDTQYF
DNA: TGCGCCAGCAGCCAAGATCGGGGGGGCGGCACAGATACGCAGTATTTT
V: TRBV4-3
size: NA
D: TRBD2
J: TRBJ2-3

CDR3: CASSFIGKEDTIYF
DNA: TGTGCCAGCAGTTTCATTGGAAAGGAGGACACCATATATTTT
V: TRBV28
size: NA
D: NA
J: TRBJ1-3

CDR3: CASSPGQGEEKLFF
DNA: TGTGCCAGCTCACCTGGACAGGGCGAGGAAAAACTGTTTTTT
V: TRBV18
size: few
D: TRBD1
J: TRBJ1-4

CDR3: CASSGRLAGGYNEQFF
DNA: TGCGCCAGCAGCGGCCGACTAGCGGGAGGGTACAATGAGCAGTTCTTC
V: TRBV4-3
size: NA
D: TRBD2
J: TRBJ2-1

CDR3: CASSEAAGLNVYGYTF
DNA: TGTGCCAGCAGTGAAGCGGCAGGTCTCAACGTCTATGGCTACACCTTC
V: TRBV6-1
size: NA
D: NA
J: TRBJ1-2

CDR3: CASSPLFGGADSYNSPLHF
DNA: TGTGCCAGCAGTCCCCTGTTCGGGGGAGCGGACTCCTATAATTCACCCCTCCACTTT
V: TRBV28
size: once
D: NA
J: TRBJ1-6

CDR3: CASRGQGGSPLHF
DNA: TGTGCCAGCAGAGGACAGGGTGGATCACCCCTCCACTTT
V: TRBV6-6
size: NA
D: TRBD1
J: TRBJ1-6

CDR3: CASREGLADHYEQYF
DNA: TGTGCCAGCAGGGAAGGACTAGCGGACCACTACGAGCAGTACTTC
V: TRBV7-2
size: NA
D: TRBD2
J: TRBJ2-7

CDR3: CASRAGEMNTEAFF
DNA: TGTGCCAGCAGGGCAGGGGAAATGAACACTGAAGCTTTCTTT
V: TRBV6-4
size: NA
D: NA
J: TRBJ1-1

CDR3: CASNLAGTGGNTIYF
DNA: TGTGCCAGCAACCTCGCCGGGACAGGGGGAAACACCATATATTTT
V: TRBV11-2
size: NA
D: TRBD1
J: TRBJ1-3

CDR3: CARSHRQVSEQYF
DNA: TGTGCCAGGAGCCATAGACAGGTGAGCGAGCAGTACTTC
V: TRBV3-1/TRBV3-2
size: NA
D: NA
J: TRBJ2-7